A single sample is the source of the 12 T cell receptor beta chains below, sequenced in a study of blood T cell repertoires in COVID-19. Some clones are missing from TCRdb's copy, which holds only in-frame ones; the method was immunoSEQ multiplex PCR. The sample has approximately 220,000 clones; 84% are singletons. Sequenced: PBMCs or T cells enriched from blood (not recorded which). Receptor source: a woman aged 40-49 years who had recovered from COVID-19.

This chain connects TRBV10-3 to TRBJ1-2; the match to TRBD1 covers 7 bases. Trimming at V came to 6 bases and at J to 6 bases, leaving 7 bases not matched to a gene. The CDR3 is 13 residues long. Germline-derived CDR1 and CDR2 are ENHRY and SYGVKD. In DNA, the CDR3 is TGTGCCATCAGCATGGACAGGTTTGATGGCTACACCTTC. Translated, it gives CAISMDRFDGYTF.

The chain links TRBV15 to TRBJ2-7; a weak D match, TRBD1 (5 bases). Between the trimmed V and J ends, which lost 0 bases and 7 bases, there was a span of 16 bases. Germline values: CDR1 LNHNV, CDR2 YYDKDF (reference sequence). The CDR3 is 15 amino acids. The CDR3 sequence: CATSREPVGQMEQYV. In nucleotides, the CDR3 is TGTGCCACCAGCAGAGAGCCCGTGGGGCAGATGGAGCAGTACGTC.

The genes are TRBV27 and TRBJ2-2, with 12 nucleotides matching TRBD2. The CDR3 consists of 20 residues. The V gene's germline CDR1 is MNHEY and CDR2 SMNVEV (reference sequence). With V trimmed by 3 bases and J by 8 bases, 19 bases remained unmatched. CDR3 residues: CASSFTRLAGDPRRTGELFF. The CDR3 nucleotides are TGTGCCAGCAGTTTTACTAGACTAGCGGGAGATCCAAGGAGAACTGGGGAGCTGTTTTTT.

This clone was observed a single time. The V call is TRBV29-1, the J call TRBJ2-1; a possible D gene is TRBD2 (5 bases). The CDR3 is 13 residues long. Germline V lookup: CDR1 SQVTM, CDR2 ANQGSEA. V lost 7 bases, J lost 3 bases, and 13 bases lay in between. CDR3 loop: CSARDARYNEQFF. The CDR3 bases are TGCAGCGCTCGGGATGCCCGCTACAATGAGCAGTTCTTC.

The chain joins TRBV18 to TRBJ2-3, with D uncertain. The length of the CDR3 is 12 residues. V was cut by 6 bases and J by 5 bases, with 9 bases left in between. Germline loops: CDR1 KGHSH, CDR2 LQKENI. The CDR3 here is CASSLREDTQYF. In DNA form, the CDR3 reads TGTGCCAGCTCGTTACGAGAAGATACGCAGTATTTT.

This CDR3 is CASSPRIAGGGEQFF. CDR3 DNA sequence: TGTGCCAGCAGCCCACGTATAGCGGGAGGAGGAGAGCAGTTCTTC. J is TRBJ2-1 and V is TRBV4-2, with 10 bases that match TRBD2. CDR1 LGHNA and CDR2 YNFKEQ come from the germline V gene. CDR3 length: 15 residues. J was trimmed by 10 bases and V by 4 bases; bases with no gene match: 10.

This chain joins TRBV7-2 and TRBJ2-7; TRBD2 matches at 8 bases. In germline, CDR1 is SGHTA, CDR2 FQGNSA. This CDR3 contains 14 residues. Trimming at V came to 8 bases and at J to 2 bases, leaving 8 bases not matched to a gene. CDR3 nucleotides: TGTGCCAGCGGACATAGCGGGACACCCTACGAGCAGTACTTC. Protein sequence: CASGHSGTPYEQYF.

The genes are TRBV4-3 and TRBJ2-1; 7 bases map to TRBD2. V lost 4 bases to trimming and J lost 6 bases; unmatched junction nucleotides: 12. The CDR3 spans 16 residues. Looked up from germline, CDR1 is LGHNA and CDR2 is YSLEER. CDR3 in amino acids: CASSRQSGIGFNEQFF. The CDR3 DNA reads TGCGCCAGCAGCCGACAAAGCGGGATCGGGTTCAATGAGCAGTTCTTC.

This chain joins TRBV6-5 and TRBJ1-4; a weak D match, TRBD1 (5 bases). The CDR3 has 14 amino acids. Germline lookup yields CDR1 MNHEY and CDR2 SVGAGI. Between the trimmed V and J ends, which lost 6 bases and 16 bases, there was a span of 24 bases. The DNA of the CDR3 is TGTGCCAGCAGACCGACGGCCACAGGACCCCTGGGGTTTTTT. Its translation is CASRPTATGPLGFF.

This rearrangement joins TRBV7-3 to TRBJ1-6; D possibly corresponds to TRBD1 (6 bases). The V gene's germline CDR1 is SGHTA and CDR2 FQGTGA. Between the trimmed V and J ends, which lost 3 bases and 6 bases, there was a span of 9 bases. The CDR3 covers 14 residues. Here the CDR3 reads CASSFGTSNSPLHF. CDR3 nucleotide sequence: TGTGCCAGCAGCTTTGGGACAAGTAATTCACCCCTCCACTTT.

V usage is TRBV7-9 and J usage is TRBJ2-5; no reliable D call. V dropped 4 bases and J dropped 2 bases, with 5 bases sitting between them. This CDR3 is 12 amino acids long. The V gene's germline CDR1 is SEHNR and CDR2 FQNEAQ (reference sequence). CDR3 in DNA: TGTGCCAGCAGCTCGGGTCAAGAGACCCAGTACTTC. Amino acids: CASSSGQETQYF.

To note about this clone: This sample includes further DNA sequences coding for the same CDR3. The V call is TRBV5-1, the J call TRBJ1-1; 7 bases agree with TRBD1. The ends lost 3 bases at V and 1 base at J; junction bases unmatched: 3. Germline values: CDR1 SGHRS, CDR2 YFSETQ. CDR3 length: 14 amino acids. The CDR3 DNA is TGCGCCAGCAGCTCCCAGGGGGGGAACACTGAAGCTTTCTTT. Translating it yields CASSSQGGNTEAFF.